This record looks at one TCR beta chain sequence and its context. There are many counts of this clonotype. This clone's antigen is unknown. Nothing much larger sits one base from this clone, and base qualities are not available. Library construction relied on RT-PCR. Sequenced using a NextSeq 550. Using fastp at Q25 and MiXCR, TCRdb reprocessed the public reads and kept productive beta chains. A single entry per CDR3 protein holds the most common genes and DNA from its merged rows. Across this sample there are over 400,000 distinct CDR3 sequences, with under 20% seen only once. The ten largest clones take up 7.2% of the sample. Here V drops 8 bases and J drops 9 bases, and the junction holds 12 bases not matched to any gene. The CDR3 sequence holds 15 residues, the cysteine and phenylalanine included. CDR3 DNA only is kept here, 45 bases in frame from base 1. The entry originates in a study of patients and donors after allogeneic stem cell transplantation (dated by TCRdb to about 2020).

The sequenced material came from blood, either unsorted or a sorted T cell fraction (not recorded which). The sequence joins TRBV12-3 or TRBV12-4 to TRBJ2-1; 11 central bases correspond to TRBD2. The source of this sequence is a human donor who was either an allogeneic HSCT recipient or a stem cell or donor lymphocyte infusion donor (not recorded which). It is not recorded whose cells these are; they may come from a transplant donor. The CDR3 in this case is CASRTSGGLGGEQFF. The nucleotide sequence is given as TGTGCCAGCCGTACTAGCGGGGGCCTCGGGGGTGAGCAGTTCTTC.